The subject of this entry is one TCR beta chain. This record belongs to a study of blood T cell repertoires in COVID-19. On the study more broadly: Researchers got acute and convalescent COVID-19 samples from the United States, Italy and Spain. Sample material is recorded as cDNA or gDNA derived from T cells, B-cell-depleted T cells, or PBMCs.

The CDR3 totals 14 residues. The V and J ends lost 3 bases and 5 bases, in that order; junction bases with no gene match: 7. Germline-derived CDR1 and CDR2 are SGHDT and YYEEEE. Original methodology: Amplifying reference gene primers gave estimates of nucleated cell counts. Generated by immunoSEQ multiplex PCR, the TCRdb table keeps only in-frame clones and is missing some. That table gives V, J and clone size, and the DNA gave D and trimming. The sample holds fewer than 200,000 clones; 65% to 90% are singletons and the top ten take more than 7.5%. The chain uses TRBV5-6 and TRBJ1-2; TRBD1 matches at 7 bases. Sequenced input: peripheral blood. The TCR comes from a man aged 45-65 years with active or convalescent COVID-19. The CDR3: CASSSTGVSYGYTF. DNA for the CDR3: TGTGCCAGCAGCTCAACAGGGGTCTCGTATGGCTACACCTTC.